The text below deals with one TCR beta chain. The PCR employed 60 Vbeta primers together with 13 Jbeta primers. The authors' processing: An analysis that came later counted 80 million or so unique TCR beta chains, some 11 million shared. Using immunoSEQ multiplex PCR, the repertoire was profiled, and TCRdb retains in-frame clones only, with some absent. From that table come the V and J calls and clone size; the DNA was used to work out D and trimming. The repertoire consists of 130,000 to 150,000 clones, with around three quarters occurring once and the leading ten covering approximately 2.1%. The sample belongs to a study of cytomegalovirus exposure and HLA in healthy donors. Germline assignment: CDR1 LNHNV and CDR2 YYDKDF (reference sequence). The CDR3 runs 15 residues. V lost 5 bases to trimming and J lost 4 bases; unmatched junction nucleotides: 10.

Sequencing was done on a sample of PBMCs. The TCR was taken from a man in his forties or fifties in good health and CMV-seronegative. The gene calls are TRBV15 and TRBJ1-1, with 7 bases lining up with TRBD1. CDR3 region: CATSGDRVWGTEAFF. In DNA form, the CDR3 reads TGTGCCACCAGCGGCGACAGGGTATGGGGCACTGAAGCTTTCTTT.